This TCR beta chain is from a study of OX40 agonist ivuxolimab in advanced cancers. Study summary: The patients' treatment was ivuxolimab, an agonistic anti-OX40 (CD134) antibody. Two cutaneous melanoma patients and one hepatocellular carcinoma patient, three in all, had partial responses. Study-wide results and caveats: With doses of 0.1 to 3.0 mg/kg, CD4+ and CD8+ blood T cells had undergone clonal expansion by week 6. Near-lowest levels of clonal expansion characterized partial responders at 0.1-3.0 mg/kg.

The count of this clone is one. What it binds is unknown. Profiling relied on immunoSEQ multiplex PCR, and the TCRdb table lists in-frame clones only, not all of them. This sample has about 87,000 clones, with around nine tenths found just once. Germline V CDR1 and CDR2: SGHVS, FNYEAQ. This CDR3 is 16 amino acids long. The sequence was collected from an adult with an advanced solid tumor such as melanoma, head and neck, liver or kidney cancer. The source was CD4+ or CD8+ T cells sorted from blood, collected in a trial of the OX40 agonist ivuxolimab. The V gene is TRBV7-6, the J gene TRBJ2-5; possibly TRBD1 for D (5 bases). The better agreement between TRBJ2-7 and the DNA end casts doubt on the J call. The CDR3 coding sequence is TGTGCCAGCAGCTTCAGTGGACCGGCAGGGCCCTACGAGCAGTACTTC. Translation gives CASSFSGPAGPYEQYF.